These 10 T cell receptor beta chains originate from one sample sequenced in a study of blood T cell repertoires in COVID-19. Produced via immunoSEQ multiplex PCR; TCRdb's table is partial and in-frame only. Of 20,000 to 30,000 clones in the sample, around nine tenths were seen once. The material sequenced was peripheral blood. The receptors were sampled from a man aged 65 to 79 with COVID-19, enrolled during active disease.

The chain recombines TRBV19 with TRBJ2-5, with D unresolved. The length of the CDR3 is 14 residues. Germline-derived CDR1 and CDR2 are LNHDA and SQIVND (reference sequence). V shed 1 base and J shed 1 base, with 7 bases lying between them. Here the CDR3 DNA reads TGTGCCAGTAGTATAGGCCCGAGCCAAGAGACCCAGTACTTC. It encodes CASSIGPSQETQYF. Drawing the rest from reference TRBV19 and TRBJ2-5, the complete variable domain is DGGITQSPKYLFRKEGQNVTLSCEQNLNHDAMYWYRQDPGQGLRLIYYSQIVNDFQKGDIAEGYSVSREKKESFPLTVTSAQKNPTAFYLCASSIGPSQETQYFGPGTRLLVL.

The chain is built from TRBV27 and TRBJ2-3; D remains ambiguous. The V gene lost 5 bases and the J gene lost 0 bases, with 21 bases spanning the gap. The CDR3 sequence is 18 residues long. The germline gives CDR1 MNHEY, CDR2 SMNVEV (reference sequence). The CDR3, as DNA: TGTGCCAGCAGTCAATCTTTTTGGTCGTTAACTAGCACAGATACGCAGTATTTT. Its protein is CASSQSFWSLTSTDTQYF.

The gene calls are TRBV19 and TRBJ1-1; D not resolved. The CDR3 has 12 amino acids. The V and J ends lost 3 bases and 1 base respectively, with 3 bases between them. CDR1 is LNHDA and CDR2 is SQIVND in the germline V gene (reference sequence). The CDR3 DNA sequence: TGTGCCAGTAGTATGAGGAACACTGAAGCTTTCTTT. This gives the protein CASSMRNTEAFF. The complete variable domain, with remaining parts taken from reference TRBV19 and TRBJ1-1, reads DGGITQSPKYLFRKEGQNVTLSCEQNLNHDAMYWYRQDPGQGLRLIYYSQIVNDFQKGDIAEGYSVSREKKESFPLTVTSAQKNPTAFYLCASSMRNTEAFFGQGTRLTVV.

This clone was seen only once. The CDR3 coding sequence is TGTGCCAGCAGCCCTCGGGGGCGGGGGGGCGGAGGCACCGCTGAGCAGTTCTTC. Residues: CASSPRGRGGGGTAEQFF. V and J are TRBV5-4 and TRBJ2-1; 9 bases align to TRBD2. CDR1 is SGHNT and CDR2 is YYREEE in the germline V gene (reference sequence). The CDR3 consists of 18 residues. V was pared by 4 bases and J by 9 bases, with 20 bases of the junction left unmatched. The full variable domain, completed using reference TRBV5-4 and TRBJ2-1, is ETGVTQSPTHLIKTRGQQVTLRCSSQSGHNTVSWYQQALGQGPQFIFQYYREEENGRGNFPPRFSGLQFPNYSSELNVNALELDDSALYLCASSPRGRGGGGTAEQFFGPGTRLTVL.

The chain has TRBV4-1 and TRBJ2-7; TRBD1 aligns across 8 bases. Per the germline V gene, CDR1 is MGHRA and CDR2 is YSYEKL. Unmatched junction bases numbered 9, after V lost 3 bases and J lost 5 bases. The CDR3 has 15 amino acids. CDR3 DNA sequence: TGCGCCAGCAGCCAGGGGCCCCAACAGGGGGACGAGCAGTACTTC. As protein: CASSQGPQQGDEQYF.

Only one count was recorded for this clone. The chain couples TRBV5-1 to TRBJ2-1; TRBD2 might be the D (5 bases). Germline assignment: CDR1 SGHRS and CDR2 YFSETQ. V dropped 4 bases and J dropped 0 bases, with 8 bases sitting between them. CDR3 size: 14 residues. In DNA, the CDR3 is TGCGCCAGCAGCCCCGGAGGCTCCTACAATGAGCAGTTCTTC. Amino acids: CASSPGGSYNEQFF.

The V gene is TRBV5-4, the J gene TRBJ1-1; D is unresolved. The CDR3 is made up of 12 amino acids. CDR1 and CDR2 (germline): SGHNT, YYREEE (reference sequence). The ends were cut back, 1 base at V and 2 bases at J, with 3 bases in the middle. The CDR3 loop reads CASSLINTEAFF. The CDR3 coding sequence is TGTGCCAGCAGCTTGATAAACACTGAAGCTTTCTTT.

Only one count was recorded for this clone. The rearrangement uses TRBV5-6 and TRBJ1-6; D is undetermined. Per the germline V gene, CDR1 is SGHDT and CDR2 is YYEEEE. V was cut by 6 bases and J by 0 bases, with 13 bases left in between. The CDR3 sequence is 16 residues long. CDR3 sequence (DNA): TGTGCCAGCACCACCTCCGGCGGCTCCTATAATTCACCCCTCCACTTT. It codes for CASTTSGGSYNSPLHF.

The chain carries TRBV30 and TRBJ1-2; 8 bases map to TRBD1. Germline values: CDR1 GTSNPN, CDR2 SVGIG (reference sequence). CDR3 size: 12 residues. CDR3 sequence reads: CAIKQGEEGYTF. The CDR3 DNA follows: TGTGCTATAAAACAGGGGGAGGAAGGCTACACCTTC.

V and J are TRBV30 and TRBJ2-7; D perhaps matches TRBD1 (6 bases). From germline, CDR1 is GTSNPN and CDR2 SVGIG (reference sequence). There are 14 residues in the CDR3. Trimming removed 5 bases at V and 5 bases at J, with 19 bases between. CDR3 in DNA: TGTGCCTGGGCCCCTGGGACACCCCTCAACGAGCAGTACTTC. Its translation is CAWAPGTPLNEQYF.